The 15 T cell receptor beta chains below all came from one sample that was sequenced in a study of chemoradiotherapy in HPV16-positive cancers. The protocol was immunoSEQ multiplex PCR, while the TCRdb copy is restricted to in-frame clones and leaves out a portion. The sample holds about 33,000 clones, around 86% seen once. The source was blood, collected from a patient who underwent chemoradiotherapy. These receptors all come from a human donor with HPV-associated anogenital cancer.

This clone showed up just once. The CDR3 region has the DNA TGTGCCAGCAGCTTCAGGACAGAAACCTACGAGCAGTACTTC. This encodes CASSFRTETYEQYF. The chain combines TRBV5-5 with TRBJ2-7, with D perhaps TRBD1 (6 bases). The CDR3 runs 14 residues. CDR1 SGHKS and CDR2 YYEKEE come from the germline V gene (reference sequence). The V end lost 2 bases, the J end lost 2 bases, and 11 bases lay between the germline ends.

This clone was detected a few times. The J gene is TRBJ2-7, the V gene TRBV11-1; D is ambiguous. The V gene's germline CDR1 is SGHAT and CDR2 FQDESV (reference sequence). The V end was cut by 2 bases, the J end by 1 base, with 9 bases between. The CDR3 is 14 amino acids. The CDR3 here is CASSLIGVSYEQYF. CDR3 in DNA: TGTGCCAGCAGCTTAATTGGGGTTTCCTACGAGCAGTACTTC.

The chain is built from TRBV6-6 and TRBJ1-5; weak D call: TRBD1 (6 bases). Germline CDR1 reads MNHNY; CDR2 reads SVGAGI (reference sequence). V lost 5 bases and J lost 2, with 13 bases in between. The CDR3 loop spans 15 amino acids. The CDR3 DNA sequence: TGTGCCAGCAGTGACCAGGGGTTGGGCAATCAGCCCCAGCATTTT. Encoded protein: CASSDQGLGNQPQHF.

The chain joins TRBV4-3 to TRBJ1-6; D unresolved. Trimming pared 4 bases from V and 10 bases from J, leaving 17 bases between. Germline values: CDR1 LGHNA, CDR2 YSLEER. The CDR3 extends over 15 amino acids. As DNA, the CDR3 is TGCGCCAGCAGCCGAACCGGGGAGGGCAACTCACCCCTCCACTTT. This translates into CASSRTGEGNSPLHF.

The rearrangement links TRBV7-8 to TRBJ1-1; no clear D. V lost 0 bases to trimming and J lost 5 bases, with 7 bases between them. The CDR3 consists of 13 residues. Germline values: CDR1 SGHVS, CDR2 FQNEAQ. The CDR3 DNA is TGTGCCAGCAGCTTAGCGACCGGGACTGAAGCTTTCTTT. Residues: CASSLATGTEAFF.

This chain connects TRBV19 to TRBJ1-4; D is unclear. V was cut by 7 bases and J by 5 bases, with 8 bases left in between. CDR1 LNHDA and CDR2 SQIVND come from the germline V gene (reference sequence). This CDR3 contains 12 residues. In DNA, the CDR3 is TGTGCCAGTAACGGAAGGAATGAAAAACTGTTTTTT. This translates into CASNGRNEKLFF.

J is TRBJ2-5 and V is TRBV11-1; D gene ambiguous. Trimming pared 3 bases from V and 7 bases from J, leaving 12 bases between. The CDR3 is made up of 13 amino acids. Germline CDR1 and CDR2: SGHAT and FQDESV (reference sequence). CDR3 bases: TGTGCCAGCAGCTTGACGGTGGAAGGGACCCAGTACTTC. This translates into CASSLTVEGTQYF.

The chain uses TRBV12-5 and TRBJ1-1; D not certain. V lost 5 bases and J 5 bases, leaving 15 bases between the germline ends. The CDR3 totals 14 residues. The germline V gene has CDR1 LGHNT and CDR2 FRNRAP. The CDR3 DNA sequence: TGTGCTAGTGGTGCGCACGGAAAGGCTACTGAAGCTTTCTTT. This translates into CASGAHGKATEAFF.

The chain has TRBV7-9 and TRBJ2-3, with 7 bases matching TRBD1. The CDR3 runs to 15 residues. V was pared by 3 bases and J by 4 bases, with 7 bases of the junction left unmatched. From germline, CDR1 is SEHNR and CDR2 FQNEAQ (reference sequence). The CDR3 nucleotides read TGTGCCAGCAGCTTCGGACAGGAAGGGGCAGATACGCAGTATTTT. Translating gives CASSFGQEGADTQYF.

The chain combines TRBV5-8 with TRBJ1-1; D is uncertain. Germline V lookup: CDR1 SGHTS, CDR2 YDEGEE. The CDR3 totals 15 residues. V lost 2 bases, J lost 4 bases, and 15 bases lay in between. The DNA for the CDR3 is TGTGCCAGCAGCTTCCGGGCGGGCGGGATCACTGAAGCTTTCTTT. Translated, it gives CASSFRAGGITEAFF.

This rearrangement joins TRBV9 to TRBJ1-1, with D unclear. V shed 4 bases and J shed 8 bases, with 18 bases lying between them. This CDR3 is 14 amino acids long. The germline V gene has CDR1 SGDLS and CDR2 YYNGEE. The CDR3 loop is CASSPRTGRQEAFF. The DNA of the CDR3 is TGTGCCAGCAGCCCAAGGACGGGCAGGCAGGAAGCTTTCTTT.

The rearrangement links TRBV23-1 to TRBJ2-6; D is tentatively TRBD1 or TRBD2 (5 bases each). TRBV23-1 qualifies as an ORF whose function is uncertain. This CDR3 comprises 18 residues. V was cut by 6 bases and J by 2 bases, with 20 bases left in between. The CDR3 loop is CASSPDGAHGAGANVLTF. The CDR3 DNA reads as TGCGCCAGCAGCCCGGACGGGGCCCACGGGGCTGGGGCCAACGTCCTGACTTTC.

V is TRBV6-5 and J is TRBJ2-3, with D maybe TRBD2 (5 bases). V was cut by 4 bases and J by 8 bases, with 13 bases left in between. This CDR3 is 13 amino acids long. The germline V gene encodes CDR1 MNHEY and CDR2 SVGAGI. The chain's CDR3 is CASSSDSLGTQYF. The CDR3 bases are TGTGCCAGCAGTTCGGACTCCCTAGGTACGCAGTATTTT.

CDR3 DNA: TGTGCCAGCAGTAAGAATCCCGATTGGACCGGGGAGCTGTTTTTT. Amino acids: CASSKNPDWTGELFF. V usage is TRBV27 and J usage is TRBJ2-2; D unclear. The CDR3 runs 15 residues. V gave up 5 bases and J gave up 5 bases, with 15 bases separating them. From germline, CDR1 is MNHEY and CDR2 SMNVEV (reference sequence).

The V call is TRBV13, the J call TRBJ1-2, with D unclear. The germline gives CDR1 PRHDT, CDR2 FYEKMQ (reference sequence). This CDR3 region has 12 residues. V dropped 0 bases and J dropped 9 bases, with 8 bases sitting between them. The CDR3 loop is CASSLGLGSYTF. CDR3 DNA sequence: TGTGCCAGCAGCTTAGGCCTGGGGAGCTACACCTTC.